The 29 T cell receptor beta chains below all came from one sample that was sequenced in a study of glioma-infiltrating T cells after dendritic cell vaccination listed by TCRdb under 2016. Library preparation was by the immunoSEQ multiplex PCR assay. The source is immuneACCESS, and TCRdb retained only in-frame sequences with V and J called. Part of the clones is not carried over; for the studies checked, unresolved V genes explain less than half of this, and the remainder is unexplained. Counted in this sample were fewer than 85,000 clones; around 79% of them appeared once. The ten largest clonotypes hold approximately 2.1% of the sample. This specimen consisted of blood, obtained before dendritic cell vaccination. Source of these receptors: a human donor with glioblastoma.

This clone was detected once. V gene TRBV9 combines with J gene TRBJ2-3; 12 bases are a match to TRBD2. The V gene end was trimmed by 1 base and the J gene end by 0 bases; junction bases not matched to a gene: 3. The germline V gene has CDR1 SGDLS and CDR2 YYNGEE. The CDR3 runs to 17 residues. CDR3 sequence: CASSVTSGRSSTDTQYF. For the CDR3, the DNA is TGTGCCAGCAGCGTAACTAGCGGGAGGTCTAGCACAGATACGCAGTATTTT.

The chain is built from TRBV6-1 and TRBJ1-6, with 10 positions matching TRBD1. V was clipped by 5 bases and J by 5 bases; unmatched bases: 3. Germline CDR1 is MNHNS and CDR2 is SASEGT. The CDR3 has 15 amino acids. The CDR3 spells CASSRTGGNNSPLHF. The CDR3 DNA follows: TGTGCCAGCAGTCGGACAGGGGGAAATAATTCACCCCTCCACTTT.

The chain employs TRBV18 and TRBJ2-4; 7 positions match TRBD1. The junction had 8 bases not matched to a gene; V was cut back by 6 bases and J by 6 bases. From germline, CDR1 is KGHSH and CDR2 LQKENI. CDR3 length: 14 amino acids. The CDR3 DNA sequence: TGTGCCAGCTCCCGACAGGGAACGTCAAACATTCAGTACTTC. Its protein is CASSRQGTSNIQYF.

The V gene is TRBV12-5, the J gene TRBJ2-2; possible D gene TRBD1, 6 bases. This CDR3 is 17 amino acids long. CDR1 is LGHNT, CDR2 FRNRAP, per germline. V lost 3 bases and J 7 bases, leaving 21 bases between the germline ends. This CDR3 is CASGFIGRGQANGELFF. Written as DNA, the CDR3 is TGTGCTAGTGGTTTTATAGGCAGGGGCCAGGCCAACGGGGAGCTGTTTTTT.

The V call is TRBV10-3, the J call TRBJ2-5; 9 positions match TRBD2. The trim removed 6 bases at V and 4 bases at J, leaving 15 bases unmatched. CDR1 is ENHRY, CDR2 SYGVKD, per germline. The CDR3 is 17 amino acids. The CDR3 nucleotides are TGTGCCATCAGACAGGGCGGGGGGGCCCCAGTGGCAGAGACCCAGTACTTC. Its translation: CAIRQGGGAPVAETQYF.

J is TRBJ2-4 and V is TRBV5-1, with a tentative D call TRBD1 (5 bases). V gave up 0 bases and J gave up 2 bases, with 6 bases separating them. CDR1 and CDR2 (germline): SGHRS, YFSETQ. The CDR3 has 14 amino acids. In nucleotides, the CDR3 is TGCGCCAGCAGCTTGGGACAGTCCAAAAACATTCAGTACTTC. Residues: CASSLGQSKNIQYF.

CDR3: CASIGGRNQPQHF. The CDR3, as DNA: TGTGCCAGCATCGGGGGACGCAATCAGCCCCAGCATTTT. This rearrangement joins TRBV6-1 to TRBJ1-5, with D maybe TRBD1 (5 bases). V lost 7 bases to trimming and J lost 2 bases, with 9 bases between them. The CDR3 covers 13 residues. Germline values: CDR1 MNHNS, CDR2 SASEGT.

This clone occurred a few times. This chain uses TRBV10-3 with TRBJ2-7, with D tentatively TRBD1 (6 bases). In germline, CDR1 is ENHRY, CDR2 SYGVKD. The V end was cut by 6 bases, the J end by 2 bases, with 11 bases between. CDR3 size: 13 residues. CDR3 residues: CAIRMTGTYEQYF. CDR3 sequence (DNA): TGTGCCATCAGGATGACAGGAACCTACGAGCAGTACTTC.

The genes are TRBV5-1 and TRBJ2-7; D perhaps matches TRBD2 (5 bases). The germline V and J ends were trimmed by 5 bases and 6 bases, with 15 bases remaining between them. Germline loops: CDR1 SGHRS, CDR2 YFSETQ. The CDR3 is made up of 13 amino acids. In DNA, the CDR3 is TGCGCCAGCAGTGAGGGATGGATGACCGAGCAGTACGTC. This encodes CASSEGWMTEQYV.

The J gene is TRBJ2-2, the V gene TRBV19; a weak D match, TRBD1 (5 bases). V lost 3 bases, J lost 5 bases, and 13 bases lay in between. The CDR3 runs to 15 residues. Germline V lookup: CDR1 LNHDA, CDR2 SQIVND (reference sequence). CDR3 loop: CASSMGQHITGELFF. The CDR3 DNA is TGTGCCAGTAGTATGGGGCAGCATATAACCGGGGAGCTGTTTTTT.

The chain couples TRBV2 to TRBJ2-3; 10 bases match TRBD2. Germline trimming cut 8 bases from V and 6 bases from J; bases unmatched to any gene: 8. The CDR3 runs 14 residues. CDR1 is SNHLY, CDR2 FYNNEI, per germline. CDR3 residues: CASGSGRGEDTQYF. The CDR3 DNA is TGTGCCAGCGGGAGCGGGAGGGGAGAGGATACGCAGTATTTT.

There are a few counts of this clone. This rearrangement joins TRBV5-6 to TRBJ1-4; TRBD1 matches at 10 bases. Germline CDR1 is SGHDT and CDR2 is YYEEEE. The J segment lost 4 bases and the V segment lost 4 bases, leaving 7 bases of the junction unmatched. The CDR3 sequence is 16 residues long. The CDR3 coding sequence is TGTGCCAGCAGCCTAAACCGGGACAGGGGTAATGAAAAACTGTTTTTT. Translating it yields CASSLNRDRGNEKLFF.

This clone was detected a few times. In DNA form, the CDR3 reads TGTGCCAGTAGGGAGTTTAATGAAAAACTGTTTTTT. This gives the protein CASREFNEKLFF. The rearrangement links TRBV6-1 to TRBJ1-4, with D uncertain. This CDR3 is 12 amino acids long. Trimming removed 9 bases from V and 4 bases from J, with 9 bases in between. Germline CDR1 is MNHNS and CDR2 is SASEGT.

Written as DNA, the CDR3 is TGTGCCAGCAGTTACCGACAGGGTCATGGCTACACCTTC. This codes for CASSYRQGHGYTF. The chain couples TRBV6-6 to TRBJ1-2, with 7 positions matching TRBD1. Germline CDR1 is MNHNY and CDR2 is SVGAGI (reference sequence). Trimming took 2 bases from V and 6 from J; bases not matched to a gene: 3. The CDR3 extends over 13 amino acids.

This clone was seen more than once but under ten times. Written as DNA, the CDR3 is TGTGCCAGTAGTATTCGGACAGGGGGACCTAATAATGAAAAACTGTTTTTT. The encoded protein is CASSIRTGGPNNEKLFF. The chain links TRBV19 to TRBJ1-4; TRBD1 matches at 10 bases. V lost 3 bases to trimming and J lost 4 bases; unmatched junction nucleotides: 8. The CDR3 is 17 amino acids. The germline V gene encodes CDR1 LNHDA and CDR2 SQIVND (reference sequence).

This rearrangement joins TRBV2 to TRBJ2-7; TRBD1 might be the D (6 bases). The CDR3 covers 13 residues. The V gene's germline CDR1 is SNHLY and CDR2 FYNNEI. V was pared by 8 bases and J by 1 base, with 12 bases between. CDR3 residues: CASEGVGSYEQYV. DNA for the CDR3: TGTGCCAGCGAGGGGGTCGGGTCCTACGAGCAGTACGTC.

This chain connects TRBV19 to TRBJ1-2; 9 bases fit TRBD1. Germline-derived CDR1 and CDR2 are LNHDA and SQIVND (reference sequence). Germline trimming cut 6 bases from V and 4 bases from J; bases unmatched to any gene: 9. CDR3 size: 15 residues. This chain's CDR3 is CASRVDRGLTYGYTF. The DNA for the CDR3 is TGTGCCAGTAGGGTGGACAGGGGACTTACCTATGGCTACACCTTC.

V is TRBV19 and J is TRBJ1-5, with unresolved D. CDR1 LNHDA and CDR2 SQIVND come from the germline V gene (reference sequence). The CDR3 runs 15 residues. V lost 2 bases and J 2 bases, leaving 10 bases between the germline ends. The DNA for the CDR3 is TGTGCCAGTAGTATAAGATGGGGAGGCAATCAGCCCCAGCATTTT. This sequence encodes CASSIRWGGNQPQHF.

This clone was seen just once. This chain joins TRBV6-5 and TRBJ1-1, with D maybe TRBD1 (5 bases). Germline loops: CDR1 MNHEY, CDR2 SVGAGI. Deletions cut 2 bases from V and 1 base from J, with 8 bases between. The CDR3 consists of 14 residues. The CDR3 DNA sequence: TGTGCCAGCAGTTACAGGGGTCAGAACACTGAAGCTTTCTTT. This sequence encodes CASSYRGQNTEAFF.

The chain employs TRBV16 and TRBJ1-1; 8 bases map to TRBD1. Germline V gene data show CDR1 as KGHSY and CDR2 as FQNENV. This CDR3 contains 17 residues. V gave up 6 bases and J gave up 7 bases; unmatched junction bases: 19. CDR3 region: CASRDSTGGQGNGEAFF. Written as DNA, the CDR3 is TGTGCCAGCAGAGATTCAACAGGGGGGCAGGGGAATGGTGAAGCTTTCTTT.

In DNA, the CDR3 is TGCGCCAGCAGTGAAGTTGTAGGGGGGGGGCAGAAGACCCAGTACTTC. Its protein product is CASSEVVGGGQKTQYF. The rearrangement links TRBV10-2 to TRBJ2-5; D perhaps matches TRBD2 (7 bases). Trimming removed 3 bases from V and 6 bases from J, with 20 bases in between. The CDR3 runs to 16 residues. Germline V gene sequence: CDR1 WSHSY, CDR2 SAAADI.

The CDR3 here is CASSLFGQGATNEKLFF. DNA for the CDR3: TGTGCCAGCAGCTTATTCGGACAGGGGGCAACTAATGAAAAACTGTTTTTT. The gene calls are TRBV13 and TRBJ1-4; TRBD1 matches at 10 bases. This CDR3 comprises 17 residues. Germline assignment: CDR1 PRHDT and CDR2 FYEKMQ (reference sequence). Germline trimming cut 2 bases from V and 0 bases from J; bases unmatched to any gene: 3.

V gene TRBV6-6 combines with J gene TRBJ2-7, with 7 bases lining up with TRBD2. The CDR3 loop spans 15 amino acids. Germline values: CDR1 MNHNY, CDR2 SVGAGI (reference sequence). V shed 0 bases and J 2 bases; nucleotides not matched to a gene: 4. CDR3 in amino acids: CASSYSGGSTYEQYV. The CDR3 DNA is TGTGCCAGCAGTTACTCTGGCGGGAGCACCTACGAGCAGTACGTC.

The CDR3 nucleotides read TGTGCCAGCAGCACCACAGCAACTAATGAAAAACTGTTTTTT. Translating gives CASSTTATNEKLFF. The chain joins TRBV9 to TRBJ1-4; D call uncertain. Germline CDR1 and CDR2: SGDLS and YYNGEE. V was pared by 4 bases and J by 0 bases, with 7 bases between. The CDR3 consists of 14 residues.

V and J are TRBV28 and TRBJ2-3; 8 nucleotides line up with TRBD2. The CDR3 sequence is 14 residues long. V trimming: 6 bases; J trimming: 0 bases; junction bases outside the gene matches: 2. Germline assignment: CDR1 MDHEN and CDR2 SYDVKM. The CDR3 reads CASRSSGSTDTQYF. DNA of the CDR3: TGTGCCAGCAGATCTAGCGGGAGCACAGATACGCAGTATTTT.

The rearrangement links TRBV7-9 to TRBJ1-2; 7 bases match TRBD1. The length of the CDR3 is 13 residues. V trimming: 4 bases; J trimming: 6 bases; junction bases outside the gene matches: 5. From germline, CDR1 is SEHNR and CDR2 FQNEAQ (reference sequence). DNA of the CDR3: TGTGCCAGCAGCTCCAGGACAGGTGATGGCTACACCTTC. Its protein is CASSSRTGDGYTF.

J is TRBJ2-7 and V is TRBV5-1; 7 nucleotides align to TRBD2. Germline values: CDR1 SGHRS, CDR2 YFSETQ. The CDR3 extends over 16 amino acids. With 3 bases clipped from V and 0 bases from J, the junction kept 9 bases outside the gene matches. The CDR3 DNA reads TGCGCCAGCAGCTCCACCCGACGGACTAGCTCCTACGAGCAGTACTTC. Amino acid sequence: CASSSTRRTSSYEQYF.

The rearrangement uses TRBV6-5 and TRBJ2-3; possible D gene TRBD1, 6 bases. The CDR3 spans 14 residues. Trimming took off 2 bases at V and 1 base at J, with 7 bases between the two ends. CDR1 is MNHEY and CDR2 is SVGAGI in the germline V gene. For the CDR3, the DNA is TGTGCCAGCAGTTACGAGGGGGGCACAGATACGCAGTATTTT. Translation: CASSYEGGTDTQYF.

This clone was found once. This chain links TRBV30 with TRBJ1-1; unclear D gene. With 5 bases removed from V and 2 bases from J, the gap between germline ends came to 6 bases. This CDR3 has 11 amino acids. Germline V CDR1 and CDR2: GTSNPN, SVGIG (reference sequence). The CDR3 sequence is CAWGQNTEAFF. The CDR3 nucleotides read TGTGCCTGGGGCCAAAACACTGAAGCTTTCTTT.